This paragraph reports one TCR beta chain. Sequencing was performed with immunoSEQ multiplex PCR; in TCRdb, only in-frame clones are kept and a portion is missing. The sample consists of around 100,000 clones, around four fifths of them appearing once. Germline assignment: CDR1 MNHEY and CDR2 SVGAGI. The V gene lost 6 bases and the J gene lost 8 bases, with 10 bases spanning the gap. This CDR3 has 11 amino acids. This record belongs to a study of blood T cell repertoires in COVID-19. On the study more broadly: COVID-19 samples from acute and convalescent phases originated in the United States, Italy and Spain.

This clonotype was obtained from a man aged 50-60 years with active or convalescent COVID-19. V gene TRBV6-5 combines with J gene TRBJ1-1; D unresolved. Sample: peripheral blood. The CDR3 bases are TGTGCCAGCAGGGGCCCCGCGGAAGCTTTCTTT. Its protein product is CASRGPAEAFF.